The 28 T cell receptor beta chains in this list originate from one sample, sequenced in a study of cytomegalovirus exposure and HLA in healthy donors. Amplification used 60 Vbeta primers and 13 Jbeta primers. The repertoire was sequenced with immunoSEQ multiplex PCR; TCRdb's copy has only in-frame clones and lacks some. Found here are approximately 140,000 clones, around 78% of them singletons; the top ten hold approximately 1.6%. Sequenced sample: PBMCs. These receptors originate from a woman aged 18-29 years in good health and CMV-seronegative.

The chain has TRBV5-6 and TRBJ2-1; TRBD2 matches 9 bases. Germline lookup yields CDR1 SGHDT and CDR2 YYEEEE. This CDR3 is built from 15 residues. V lost 6 bases, J lost 6 bases, and 10 bases stayed unmatched. The CDR3 DNA sequence: TGTGCCAGCACCTTAAGCGGGGGGTTGGTCAATGAGCAGTTCTTC. It encodes CASTLSGGLVNEQFF.

This clone was seen a handful of times. The chain employs TRBV25-1 and TRBJ1-1; 8 bases fit TRBD1. The CDR3 sequence is 13 residues long. CDR1 and CDR2 (germline): MGHDK, SYGVNS. With V trimmed by 6 bases and J by 6 bases, 6 bases remained unmatched. CDR3 loop: CASSYRGFSEAFF. DNA of the CDR3: TGTGCCAGCAGCTACAGGGGGTTCTCTGAAGCTTTCTTT.

The chain uses TRBV30 and TRBJ1-6, with 7 positions matching TRBD1. Per the germline V gene, CDR1 is GTSNPN and CDR2 is SVGIG (reference sequence). The V and J ends lost 2 bases and 5 bases, in that order; junction bases with no gene match: 3. CDR3 length: 14 amino acids. CDR3 region: CAWSSGQDNSPLHF. CDR3 sequence (DNA): TGTGCCTGGAGTTCCGGACAGGATAATTCACCCCTCCACTTT. The full variable domain, its missing parts supplied by reference TRBV30 and TRBJ1-6, is SQTIHQWPATLVQPVGSPLSLECTVEGTSNPNLYWYRQAAGRGLQLLFYSVGIGQISSEVPQNLSASRPQDRQFILSSKKLLLSDSGFYLCAWSSGQDNSPLHFGNGTRLTVT.

This clone was picked up one time. V gene TRBV7-8 combines with J gene TRBJ2-2; 13 bases line up with TRBD2. CDR3 length equals 19 residues. The germline V gene encodes CDR1 SGHVS and CDR2 FQNEAQ. V lost 5 bases, J lost 2 bases, and 11 bases stayed unmatched. The CDR3 DNA follows: TGTGCCAGCAGCCGGCCCCCGACTAGCGGGAGGCCTAACACCGGGGAGCTGTTTTTT. It encodes CASSRPPTSGRPNTGELFF. Drawing the rest from reference TRBV7-8 and TRBJ2-2, the complete variable domain is GAGVSQSPRYKVAKRGQDVALRCDPISGHVSLFWYQQALGQGPEFLTYFQNEAQLDKSGLPSDRFFAERPEGSVSTLKIQRTQQEDSAVYLCASSRPPTSGRPNTGELFFGEGSRLTVL.

The V call is TRBV10-3, the J call TRBJ1-1, with 7 nucleotides matching TRBD1. V lost 2 bases and J lost 1; bases outside the gene matches: 7. The CDR3 is 16 residues long. Germline V gene lookup returns CDR1 ENHRY and CDR2 SYGVKD. In nucleotides, the CDR3 is TGTGCCATCAGTGAGAGTTCAGGGGGACGGAACACTGAAGCTTTCTTT. It codes for CAISESSGGRNTEAFF.

The gene calls are TRBV7-9 and TRBJ2-2; D gene ambiguous. The germline gives CDR1 SEHNR, CDR2 FQNEAQ (reference sequence). V lost 1 base and J 6 bases, leaving 12 bases between the germline ends. The CDR3 totals 15 residues. The DNA for the CDR3 is TGTGCCAGCAGCTTAGACACGGCAGAGGCCGGGGAGCTGTTTTTT. Its protein is CASSLDTAEAGELFF.

The CDR3 DNA reads as TGTGCCAGCAGTTCCGCCGGGACAGGGATCTATGGCTACACCTTC. This translates into CASSSAGTGIYGYTF. The V call is TRBV28, the J call TRBJ1-2, with TRBD1 matching over 9 bases. The CDR3 runs 15 residues. Losses at the gene ends were 4 bases for V and 4 bases for J; bases not matched to a gene: 7. Germline CDR1 MDHEN, CDR2 SYDVKM.

The genes are TRBV4-1 and TRBJ2-1, with D possibly TRBD2 on 5 matching bases. Germline loops: CDR1 MGHRA, CDR2 YSYEKL. V lost 4 bases, J lost 6 bases, and 13 bases lay in between. CDR3 length: 14 amino acids. CDR3 residues: CASSRSAGGNEQFF. Here the CDR3 DNA reads TGCGCCAGCAGCCGGTCGGCGGGTGGCAATGAGCAGTTCTTC.

This chain joins TRBV4-1 and TRBJ2-3; D unresolved. There are 15 residues in the CDR3. V was cut by 0 bases and J by 2 bases, with 9 bases left in between. The germline V gene encodes CDR1 MGHRA and CDR2 YSYEKL. The CDR3, as DNA: TGCGCCAGCAGCCAAGATCAACTTTACACAGATACGCAGTATTTT. It encodes CASSQDQLYTDTQYF.

The chain combines TRBV5-6 with TRBJ2-5; D might be TRBD2 (5 bases). The germline CDR1 and CDR2 sequences are SGHDT and YYEEEE. CDR3 size: 15 residues. V was clipped by 7 bases and J by 5 bases, with 21 bases between them. Here the CDR3 DNA reads TGTGCCAGCGCTTACAAAGCGGCTTCTGGGGAGACCCAGTACTTC. It is translated as CASAYKAASGETQYF.

The rearrangement uses TRBV7-9 and TRBJ2-1; TRBD2 matches 10 bases. The V gene's germline CDR1 is SEHNR and CDR2 FQNEAQ (reference sequence). The CDR3 is made up of 17 amino acids. J gave up 0 bases and V 2 bases, and 4 bases lay outside the gene matches. The CDR3 region has the DNA TGTGCCAGCAGCTTAAGGGCTAGCGGGAGCTCCTACAATGAGCAGTTCTTC. Translated: CASSLRASGSSYNEQFF.

The V and J genes are TRBV5-5 and TRBJ1-3, with 11 bases identical to TRBD1. The CDR3 is made up of 17 amino acids. J gave up 4 bases and V 4 bases, and 10 bases lay outside the gene matches. Germline V CDR1 and CDR2: SGHKS, YYEKEE (reference sequence). The CDR3 reads CASSRTGGAYDGNTIYF. CDR3 in DNA: TGTGCCAGCAGCCGGACAGGGGGCGCTTACGACGGAAACACCATATATTTT.

This chain uses TRBV19 with TRBJ2-7; D call uncertain. The V gene's germline CDR1 is LNHDA and CDR2 SQIVND (reference sequence). The CDR3 is 11 amino acids. V was clipped by 6 bases and J by 5 bases, with 8 bases between them. CDR3 sequence: CASSYANEQYF. The DNA of the CDR3 is TGTGCCAGTAGCTACGCGAACGAGCAGTACTTC.

This chain connects TRBV28 to TRBJ2-5; possible D gene TRBD2, 6 bases. This CDR3 has 11 amino acids. V shed 8 bases and J shed 9 bases, with 13 bases lying between them. In germline, CDR1 is MDHEN, CDR2 SYDVKM. The CDR3 sequence is CASHGGRAQYF. CDR3 coding DNA: TGTGCCAGCCATGGAGGGCGGGCCCAGTACTTC.

The chain recombines TRBV5-4 with TRBJ1-2, with 8 bases identical to TRBD1. Germline-derived CDR1 and CDR2 are SGHNT and YYREEE (reference sequence). This CDR3 has 13 amino acids. V was clipped by 5 bases and J by 7 bases; unmatched bases: 7. DNA for the CDR3: TGTGCCAGCAGTTATGACAGGGGTATTGGCTACACCTTC. It specifies CASSYDRGIGYTF. The full variable domain, with the rest looked up from reference TRBV5-4 and TRBJ1-2, is ETGVTQSPTHLIKTRGQQVTLRCSSQSGHNTVSWYQQALGQGPQFIFQYYREEENGRGNFPPRFSGLQFPNYSSELNVNALELDDSALYLCASSYDRGIGYTFGSGTRLTVV.

This chain uses TRBV4-1 with TRBJ2-3; D perhaps matches TRBD1 (6 bases). The germline gives CDR1 MGHRA, CDR2 YSYEKL. The CDR3 is 15 residues long. The germline V and J ends were trimmed by 4 bases and 0 bases, with 11 bases remaining between them. CDR3 in DNA: TGCGCCAGCAGCCTTACAGGGCACAGCACAGATACGCAGTATTTT. Its protein is CASSLTGHSTDTQYF.

V gene TRBV15 combines with J gene TRBJ1-2, with D maybe TRBD1 (5 bases). Germline loops: CDR1 LNHNV, CDR2 YYDKDF (reference sequence). This CDR3 is 15 amino acids long. Trimming shortened V by 0 bases and J by 4 bases, and 12 bases separated the two germline ends. CDR3 nucleotides: TGTGCCACCAGCAGAGAGTGGGAGGGGATCTATGGCTACACCTTC. It specifies CATSREWEGIYGYTF.

V and J are TRBV27 and TRBJ1-1; 7 bases are shared with TRBD1. Germline CDR1 MNHEY, CDR2 SMNVEV (reference sequence). The J segment lost 1 base and the V segment lost 3 bases, leaving 5 bases of the junction unmatched. The CDR3 loop spans 15 amino acids. CDR3 DNA sequence: TGTGCCAGCAGTTTTGAAGGGGGCAAGAACACTGAAGCTTTCTTT. Protein sequence: CASSFEGGKNTEAFF.

The chain joins TRBV14 to TRBJ2-1, with D tentatively TRBD2 (6 bases). Germline V gene sequence: CDR1 SGHDN, CDR2 FVKESK. The CDR3 sequence is 15 residues long. Trimming took 0 bases from V and 8 from J, leaving 14 bases between them. Here the CDR3 reads CASSQERVAVDEQFF. The CDR3 DNA reads TGTGCCAGCAGCCAAGAGAGGGTAGCGGTCGATGAGCAGTTCTTC.

This clone is a singleton in its sample. The chain has TRBV15 and TRBJ1-5, with 7 positions matching TRBD1. V shed 5 bases, J shed 6 bases, and the junction held 13 bases outside the gene matches. From germline, CDR1 is LNHNV and CDR2 YYDKDF (reference sequence). The CDR3 runs to 16 residues. CDR3 DNA sequence: TGTGCCACCAGCCCGTGGGGGAGACAGGGCGGTCAGCCCCAGCATTTT. Translating gives CATSPWGRQGGQPQHF.

V gene TRBV5-4 combines with J gene TRBJ2-6, with 7 bases lining up with TRBD1. This CDR3 has 16 residues. V shed 2 bases, J shed 3 bases, and the junction held 5 bases outside the gene matches. Germline loops: CDR1 SGHNT, CDR2 YYREEE (reference sequence). CDR3 in amino acids: CASSFARGSGANVLTF. The CDR3 region has the DNA TGTGCCAGCAGCTTTGCCAGGGGGAGTGGGGCCAACGTCCTGACTTTC.

This clone was counted once. Germline is not matched at one junction end, which may reflect a read error. Other DNA sequences in this specimen translate into the identical CDR3. This chain uses TRBV9 with TRBJ1-3; possible D gene TRBD1, 6 bases. The CDR3 is made up of 17 amino acids. Germline lookup yields CDR1 SGDLS and CDR2 YYNGEE. In DNA, the CDR3 is TGTGCCAGCAGCGTAGAAGGGACATCACTCTCTGGGAACACCATATATTTT. It encodes CASSVEGTSLSGNTIYF.

This chain connects TRBV28 to TRBJ2-7, with D possibly being TRBD2 (6 bases). The CDR3 extends over 18 amino acids. V was shortened by 3 bases and J by 2 bases, with 23 bases between the two germline ends. Germline V gene sequence: CDR1 MDHEN, CDR2 SYDVKM. CDR3: CASSFGLGGERRPYEQYF. The CDR3 nucleotides are TGTGCCAGCAGTTTCGGGCTAGGAGGGGAGAGGAGGCCCTACGAGCAGTACTTC.

V is TRBV7-8 and J is TRBJ1-3; a weak D match, TRBD1 (5 bases). The germline V gene has CDR1 SGHVS and CDR2 FQNEAQ. V dropped 7 bases and J dropped 0 bases, with 16 bases sitting between them. This CDR3 has 16 amino acids. This chain's CDR3 is CASTKGRDFSGNTIYF. Written as DNA, the CDR3 is TGTGCCAGCACCAAAGGACGGGACTTCTCTGGAAACACCATATATTTT.

The CDR3 sequence: CASSRTEADQPQHF. The CDR3 coding sequence is TGTGCCAGCAGCCGGACAGAAGCCGATCAGCCCCAGCATTTT. The chain joins TRBV27 to TRBJ1-5, with D possibly being TRBD1 (6 bases). The germline V gene encodes CDR1 MNHEY and CDR2 SMNVEV (reference sequence). This CDR3 comprises 14 residues. V gave up 6 bases and J gave up 5 bases, with 14 bases separating them.

The chain uses TRBV7-9 and TRBJ2-2; D is perhaps TRBD2 (5 bases). V lost 5 bases and J lost 1, with 11 bases in between. The CDR3 is made up of 15 amino acids. The germline V gene encodes CDR1 SEHNR and CDR2 FQNEAQ (reference sequence). CDR3: CASSNRRGNTGELFF. The CDR3 DNA reads as TGTGCCAGCAGCAATAGACGGGGGAACACCGGGGAGCTGTTTTTT. The full variable domain, with the rest looked up from reference TRBV7-9 and TRBJ2-2, is DTGVSQNPRHKITKRGQNVTFRCDPISEHNRLYWYRQTLGQGPEFLTYFQNEAQLEKSRLLSDRFSAERPKGSFSTLEIQRTEQGDSAMYLCASSNRRGNTGELFFGEGSRLTVL.

The chain has TRBV6-1 and TRBJ1-2, with TRBD1 as a possible D gene (6 bases). V shed 2 bases and J shed 8 bases, with 15 bases lying between them. CDR3 length equals 14 residues. The germline gives CDR1 MNHNS, CDR2 SASEGT. The chain's CDR3 is CASSETSGRGGYTF. CDR3 nucleotides: TGTGCCAGCAGTGAAACCTCGGGTAGGGGGGGCTACACCTTC.

The chain joins TRBV7-2 to TRBJ2-1; tentative D call: TRBD2 (8 bases). The ends were cut back, 4 bases at V and 7 bases at J, with 17 bases in the middle. This CDR3 contains 15 residues. Germline V CDR1 and CDR2: SGHTA, FQGNSA. In DNA, the CDR3 is TGTGCCAGCAGCTCCGGGGGGGACAGCGGAAATGAGCAGTTCTTC. Encoded protein: CASSSGGDSGNEQFF.